The clone carrying this T cell receptor beta chain occurred once. This CDR3 contains 16 residues. Germline CDR1 SQVTM, CDR2 ANQGSEA. V trimming: 6 bases; J trimming: 4 bases; junction bases outside the gene matches: 14. These data are taken from a study of blood T cell repertoires in COVID-19. Study-wide context: T cells, B-cell-depleted T cells, or PBMCs provided the cDNA or gDNA that served as material.

As handled by the study authors: Reference gene primer amplification gave nucleated cell count estimates. Produced via immunoSEQ multiplex PCR; TCRdb's table is partial and in-frame only. The DNA gave D and trimming, while V, J and clone size come from that table. The sample gives 50,000 or so clones, more than 75% of which show up once; over 2% is in the top ten. The sequence derives from a woman aged 55-70 years with acute or convalescent COVID-19. The gene calls are TRBV29-1 and TRBJ1-2; 10 positions agree with TRBD1. Specimen: peripheral blood. The CDR3 nucleotides read TGCAGCGTCGCCGACAACGGACAGGGGGGATTCTATGGCTACACCTTC. Its translation is CSVADNGQGGFYGYTF.